The 6 T cell receptor beta chains below come from one sample, sequenced in a study of cytomegalovirus exposure and HLA in healthy donors (dated by TCRdb to the late 2010s). Library preparation was by the immunoSEQ multiplex PCR assay. For the multiplex PCR, a mixture combining 60 forward primers for TCR Vbeta segments and 13 reverse primers for TCR Jbeta segments was used. TCRdb mirrors the immuneACCESS table, restricted to in-frame sequences. Some clones are absent from its copies; in checked studies, under half trace to an unresolved V gene, and the reason for the others is unknown. The sample has under 200,000 clones on record, 84% of them singletons. The biggest ten clones account for around 0.96% of the sample. Sequencing was performed on PBMCs. All receptors derive from a man under 40 in good health and CMV-seronegative.

This rearrangement joins TRBV5-4 to TRBJ2-5, with a weak D call TRBD1 (5 bases). V lost 4 bases to trimming and J lost 4 bases, with 17 bases between them. There are 15 residues in the CDR3. Germline V lookup: CDR1 SGHNT, CDR2 YYREEE (reference sequence). CDR3 DNA sequence: TGTGCCAGCAGCCAGAACCCACAGGTGGGAGAGACCCAGTACTTC. Translating it yields CASSQNPQVGETQYF.

The chain uses TRBV13 and TRBJ2-1, with a weak D call TRBD2 (6 bases). CDR1 and CDR2 (germline): PRHDT, FYEKMQ (reference sequence). CDR3 length: 13 residues. The V end was cut by 1 base, the J end by 9 bases, with 10 bases between. CDR3 region: CASSLETGLEQFF. CDR3 in DNA: TGTGCCAGCAGCTTAGAAACGGGACTTGAGCAGTTCTTC.

This chain joins TRBV11-2 and TRBJ2-1; D call uncertain. The V end was cut by 2 bases, the J end by 5 bases, with 10 bases between. Germline CDR1 SGHAT, CDR2 FQNNGV. The CDR3 totals 14 residues. CDR3 sequence (DNA): TGTGCCAGCAGCTTATGGTCGCGGAACAATGAGCAGTTCTTC. This gives the protein CASSLWSRNNEQFF.

CDR3 in DNA: TGTGCCACCAGCAGGGGGACAGTGAATGAAAAACTGTTTTTT. Translating gives CATSRGTVNEKLFF. V is TRBV15 and J is TRBJ1-4, with TRBD1 matching over 7 bases. Germline CDR1 is LNHNV and CDR2 is YYDKDF (reference sequence). Trimming cost V 3 bases and J 5 bases; bases outside gene matches: 3. There are 14 residues in the CDR3.

This CDR3 reads CASSVTGQGAGGELFF. In nucleotides, the CDR3 is TGTGCCAGCAGCGTAACGGGACAGGGGGCTGGCGGGGAGCTGTTTTTT. The chain is built from TRBV5-4 and TRBJ2-2; the match to TRBD1 covers 12 bases. V lost 4 bases, J lost 7 bases, and 8 bases stayed unmatched. CDR3 length equals 16 residues. Per the germline V gene, CDR1 is SGHNT and CDR2 is YYREEE (reference sequence).

The gene calls are TRBV4-1 and TRBJ2-4; no definite D call. CDR1 and CDR2 (germline): MGHRA, YSYEKL. This CDR3 spans 13 amino acids. Deletions cut 1 base from V and 2 bases from J, with 3 bases between. The CDR3 loop reads CASSQATKNIQYF. CDR3 coding DNA: TGCGCCAGCAGCCAAGCAACCAAAAACATTCAGTACTTC.